This T cell receptor beta chain derives from a study of T-cell reconstitution after alpha-beta-depleted transplantation in children. Study results and caveats: The origin of alpha-beta T cells about two months after transplant was reportedly several hundred expanded graft clones.

About this clonotype itself: The antigen remains undetermined.

Unique molecular identifiers were used to barcode this TCRbeta library. TCRdb passed the PCR reads through MiXCR, listing each CDR3 protein once. The table shows 580,000 or so distinct CDR3 sequences, with more than 20% occurring only once. Trimming took 1 base from V and 1 from J, leaving 9 bases between them. CDR3 length: 14 amino acids. The V gene's germline CDR1 is DFQATT and CDR2 SNEGSKA (reference sequence). The TCR originated in a boy under two years old who had a stem cell transplant for acute myeloid leukemia, so the T cells may come from the graft donor. The chain uses TRBV20-1 and TRBJ2-3; possibly TRBD2 for D (6 bases). The sequences come from PBMCs, mostly from graft donor cells, collected 360 days after TCRalphabeta/CD19-depleted stem cell transplant. CDR3 amino acids: CSARVSGRTDTQYF. As DNA, the CDR3 is TGCAGTGCTAGAGTTAGCGGCCGCACAGATACGCAGTATTTT.